The source of this TCR beta chain is a study of blood T cell repertoires in COVID-19. The wider study: Both acute and convalescent COVID-19 samples were obtained from the United States, Italy and Spain. PBMCs, B-cell-depleted T cells, or T cells were the source of the cDNA or gDNA that made up the material.

This clone was picked up one time. The same CDR3 can be traced to other DNA sequences in this sample. Authors' analysis steps: Estimates of nucleated cell counts were drawn from the amplification of reference gene primers. Using immunoSEQ multiplex PCR, the repertoire was profiled, and TCRdb retains in-frame clones only, with some absent. From that table come the V and J calls and clone size; the DNA was used to work out D and trimming. Among 110,000 or so clones, about 84% were seen once, and the ten largest hold about 3.9%. The CDR3 spans 13 residues. From germline, CDR1 is KGHSH and CDR2 LQKENI. The V gene lost 3 bases and the J gene lost 7 bases, with 13 bases spanning the gap.

This chain joins TRBV18 and TRBJ2-7; tentatively, D is TRBD2 (6 bases). This TCR was recovered from a man aged 55 to 69 with acute or convalescent COVID-19. Sequencing input: peripheral blood. CDR3 DNA sequence: TGTGCCAGCTCACCGCGGGGACTGGAAGAGCAGTACTTC. It is translated as CASSPRGLEEQYF. The full variable domain, in which reference TRBV18 and TRBJ2-7 provide the parts outside the CDR3, is NAGVMQNPRHLVRRRGQEARLRCSPMKGHSHVYWYRQLPEEGLKFMVYLQKENIIDESGMPKERFSAEFPKEGPSILRIQQVVRGDSAAYFCASSPRGLEEQYFGPGTRLTVT.